This T cell receptor beta chain came from a study of blood T cell repertoires in COVID-19. Germline assignment: CDR1 MNHEY and CDR2 SMNVEV (reference sequence). The CDR3 covers 14 residues. V gave up 7 bases and J gave up 3 bases, with 13 bases separating them. Using immunoSEQ multiplex PCR, the repertoire was profiled, and TCRdb retains in-frame clones only, with some absent. The sample contains 35,000 to 45,000 clones, about 90% of which appear only once. The count of this clone is one. The sample consisted of peripheral blood. This clonotype was obtained from a human donor in a cohort sampled during active COVID-19. The chain employs TRBV27 and TRBJ2-1, with a possible D match to TRBD2 (6 bases). The CDR3 spells CASTLTGGYNEQFF. In nucleotides, the CDR3 is TGTGCCAGCACCTTAACCGGGGGCTACAATGAGCAGTTCTTC.